These 18 T cell receptor beta chains share one sample of origin, sequenced in a study of tumour-infiltrating T cells in Burkitt lymphoma. Data came from immunoSEQ multiplex PCR; TCRdb stores just in-frame clones and leaves some out. The table includes 11,000 to 15,000 clones, over 75% detected once. Sample: tumor tissue. Source of these receptors: a human donor with diffuse large B-cell lymphoma.

This chain uses TRBV29-1 with TRBJ2-7; tentatively, D is TRBD1 (7 bases). This CDR3 has 15 amino acids. In germline, CDR1 is SQVTM, CDR2 ANQGSEA. The ends were cut back, 4 bases at V and 0 bases at J, with 16 bases in the middle. CDR3 in DNA: TGCAGCGTTGTTTTGTGGGGGGACAGCTCCTACGAGCAGTACTTC. It encodes CSVVLWGDSSYEQYF.

The chain joins TRBV29-1 to TRBJ1-2; TRBD1 matches at 7 bases. CDR3 size: 14 residues. The junction had 9 bases not matched to a gene; V was cut back by 0 bases and J by 8 bases. Germline assignment: CDR1 SQVTM and CDR2 ANQGSEA. The CDR3 protein is CSVEDLDRVKGYTF. The CDR3, as DNA: TGCAGCGTTGAAGATCTTGACAGGGTCAAGGGCTACACCTTC.

This clone occurred once. The V gene is TRBV7-6, the J gene TRBJ2-7, with 7 positions matching TRBD1. The J segment lost 7 bases and the V segment lost 0 bases, leaving 18 bases of the junction unmatched. Germline lookup yields CDR1 SGHVS and CDR2 FNYEAQ. This CDR3 comprises 18 residues. The CDR3, as DNA: TGTGCCAGCAGCTTAGCTCCCCACTCGACAGGGAATCTTGGAGAGCAGTACTTC. Residues: CASSLAPHSTGNLGEQYF.

The count of this clone is one. This same CDR3 is encoded by further DNA sequences in the sample. The chain couples TRBV4-1 to TRBJ1-1; 10 positions agree with TRBD1. With V trimmed by 0 bases and J by 4 bases, 5 bases remained unmatched. The germline gives CDR1 MGHRA, CDR2 YSYEKL. The CDR3 totals 16 residues. DNA of the CDR3: TGCGCCAGCAGCCAAGATCCCGGGACAGGGGCCACTGAAGCTTTCTTT. Amino acid sequence: CASSQDPGTGATEAFF.

The rearrangement links TRBV4-3 to TRBJ2-7, with 7 nucleotides matching TRBD1. Germline CDR1 is LGHNA and CDR2 is YSLEER. This CDR3 comprises 16 residues. V shed 1 base, J shed 0 bases, and the junction held 6 bases outside the gene matches. The CDR3 is CASSQVHRGLSYEQYF. CDR3 bases: TGCGCCAGCAGCCAAGTTCACAGGGGCCTCTCCTACGAGCAGTACTTC.

The genes are TRBV19 and TRBJ1-4; 7 nucleotides match TRBD1. The CDR3 sequence is 14 residues long. CDR1 LNHDA and CDR2 SQIVND come from the germline V gene (reference sequence). V lost 4 bases and J lost 5; bases outside the gene matches: 4. The CDR3 here is CASSNRGTNEKLFF. CDR3 in DNA: TGTGCCAGTAGTAACAGGGGTACGAATGAAAAACTGTTTTTT.

This chain connects TRBV4-1 to TRBJ2-5, with 7 bases fitting TRBD2. The germline V gene encodes CDR1 MGHRA and CDR2 YSYEKL. This CDR3 comprises 18 residues. Trimming removed 0 bases from V and 5 bases from J; junction bases left unmatched: 15. The CDR3 region is CASSQDLEGAGLKETQYF. CDR3 DNA sequence: TGCGCCAGCAGCCAAGATCTAGAGGGAGCGGGGTTGAAGGAGACCCAGTACTTC.

The J gene is TRBJ2-7, the V gene TRBV11-2; 13 nucleotides align to TRBD2. This CDR3 spans 15 amino acids. The J segment lost 4 bases and the V segment lost 5 bases, leaving 5 bases of the junction unmatched. Germline V gives CDR1 SGHAT, CDR2 FQNNGV. The CDR3 DNA sequence: TGTGCCAGCAGCCCTGGACTAGCGGGAGTTTACGAGCAGTACTTC. Its protein product is CASSPGLAGVYEQYF.

The rearrangement uses TRBV11-3 and TRBJ1-3, with D tentatively TRBD1 (5 bases). The CDR3 has 16 amino acids. The germline V and J ends were trimmed by 3 bases and 8 bases, with 20 bases remaining between them. CDR1 and CDR2 from the germline V gene are SGHNT and YENEEA. The CDR3 sequence: CASSFGRGLKGDTIYF. In DNA, the CDR3 is TGTGCCAGCAGCTTCGGTCGGGGCTTAAAAGGGGACACCATATATTTT.

This clone was recorded a few times. This rearrangement joins TRBV7-9 to TRBJ1-2; D is unclear. Trimming took off 0 bases at V and 8 bases at J, with 16 bases between the two ends. Germline V lookup: CDR1 SEHNR, CDR2 FQNEAQ (reference sequence). This CDR3 contains 15 residues. CDR3 region: CASSLAGQSSGGYTF. CDR3 sequence (DNA): TGTGCCAGCAGCTTAGCTGGGCAATCGTCGGGAGGCTACACCTTC.

The rearrangement links TRBV29-1 to TRBJ1-1, with D perhaps matching TRBD1 (6 bases). Germline V gene data show CDR1 as SQVTM and CDR2 as ANQGSEA. This CDR3 has 12 residues. V lost 6 bases and J lost 8, with 16 bases in between. The CDR3 region has the DNA TGCAGCGTCCAAAAGACAGGACTAGAAGCTTTCTTT. Its protein is CSVQKTGLEAFF.

The chain couples TRBV7-2 to TRBJ2-1, with D uncertain. The germline V and J ends were trimmed by 5 bases and 5 bases, with 1 base remaining between them. The CDR3 runs to 10 residues. Germline assignment: CDR1 SGHTA and CDR2 FQGNSA. Here the CDR3 reads CASSHNEQFF. The DNA for the CDR3 is TGTGCCAGCAGCCACAATGAGCAGTTCTTC. Variable domain in full (rest from reference TRBV7-2 and TRBJ2-1): GAGVSQSPSNKVTEKGKDVELRCDPISGHTALYWYRQSLGQGLEFLIYFQGNSAPDKSGLPSDRFSAERTGGSVSTLTIQRTQQEDSAVYLCASSHNEQFFGPGTRLTVL.

As regards this clone: The junction departs from the called germline gene at one end, perhaps through a read error. Other nucleotide sequences in the sample specify the same CDR3. The chain recombines TRBV20-1 with TRBJ1-2, with D unclear. The CDR3 consists of 11 residues. The germline CDR1 and CDR2 sequences are DFQATT and SNEGSKA (reference sequence). In DNA form, the CDR3 reads TGCAGTCCTAGCGAGACGGGTGGCTACACCTTC. This encodes CSPSETGGYTF.

This chain joins TRBV5-4 and TRBJ1-2; TRBD1 matches at 8 bases. After removal of 5 bases from V and 4 bases from J, the junction contained 7 bases not matched to a gene. The germline gives CDR1 SGHNT, CDR2 YYREEE (reference sequence). This CDR3 spans 14 amino acids. The CDR3 protein is CASRQTGDSYGYTF. DNA for the CDR3: TGTGCCAGCAGGCAGACAGGGGATTCCTATGGCTACACCTTC.

The chain combines TRBV2 with TRBJ1-5; 7 nucleotides agree with TRBD1. The CDR3 spans 12 residues. Germline V CDR1 and CDR2: SNHLY, FYNNEI. The V gene end was trimmed by 9 bases and the J gene end by 6 bases; junction bases not matched to a gene: 5. The CDR3 is CASRQGGQPQHF. CDR3 coding DNA: TGTGCCAGTAGACAGGGAGGTCAGCCCCAGCATTTT.

The chain has TRBV7-2 and TRBJ1-4; 9 nucleotides match TRBD1. The ends lost 3 bases at V and 5 bases at J; junction bases unmatched: 4. Germline lookup yields CDR1 SGHTA and CDR2 FQGNSA. The CDR3 spans 15 residues. The CDR3 DNA sequence: TGTGCCAGCAGCTTGGCCGGGACAGGGAATGAAAAACTGTTTTTT. Amino acids: CASSLAGTGNEKLFF.

The chain is built from TRBV7-9 and TRBJ1-5; D ambiguous. Deletions cut 1 base from V and 5 bases from J, with 9 bases between. The CDR3 is made up of 14 amino acids. The germline gives CDR1 SEHNR, CDR2 FQNEAQ (reference sequence). CDR3 region: CASSLGAGYQPQHF. CDR3 nucleotides: TGTGCCAGCAGCTTAGGAGCCGGTTATCAGCCCCAGCATTTT.

The gene calls are TRBV7-8 and TRBJ2-5; TRBD2 matches 7 bases. The CDR3 loop spans 14 amino acids. The V gene's germline CDR1 is SGHVS and CDR2 FQNEAQ. V lost 1 base, J lost 4 bases, and 3 bases stayed unmatched. The CDR3 DNA reads as TGTGCCAGCAGCTTAGGGACGGGAGGAGAGACCCAGTACTTC. Translation gives CASSLGTGGETQYF.